Listed below are T cell receptor beta chains from one sample, sequenced in a study of pediatric ulcerative colitis. The protocol was immunoSEQ multiplex PCR, while the TCRdb copy is restricted to in-frame clones and leaves out a portion. This sample has tens of thousands of clones, with 60% to 75% found just once. Input material: gut tissue. These receptors all stem from a boy aged 10-17 years with moderate ulcerative colitis. Both conserved end residues are part of each CDR3. The D gene is left open where the match is weak. Clone size is stated in some rows and not others, as once, few, many or a class when expanded.

15,TRBJ1-6,.,.,TRBV4-3,TGCGCCAGCAGCCAAGATGGGAGGGCGGATTCACCCCTCCACTTT,CASSQDGRADSPLHF
13,TRBJ2-7,few,.,TRBV15,TGTGCCACCAAGGACAGAAACTCCTACGAGCAGTACTTC,CATKDRNSYEQYF
13,TRBJ1-4,few,.,TRBV28,TGTGCCAGCTCGTGGGGCATTAATGAAAAACTGTTTTTT,CASSWGINEKLFF
11,TRBJ1-1,.,.,TRBV30,TGTGCCTGGGCCACGGCCACTGAAGCTTTCTTT,CAWATATEAFF
13,TRBJ2-3,.,.,TRBV11-3,TGTGCCAGCAGCCTCGAGGGCTCAGATACGCAGTATTTT,CASSLEGSDTQYF
14,TRBJ2-5,.,.,TRBV9,TGTGCCAGCAGCGCCTTTGGGGGCCAAGAGACCCAGTACTTC,CASSAFGGQETQYF
18,TRBJ2-3,.,TRBD2,TRBV4-2,TGTGCCAGCAGCCAAGGGGTTGGCGGGGGGATATTCACAGATACGCAGTATTTT,CASSQGVGGGIFTDTQYF
12,TRBJ2-1,.,.,TRBV18,TGTGCCAGCTCACCCCCGGAGGGGATGCAGTTCTTC,CASSPPEGMQFF
14,TRBJ1-4,.,.,TRBV18,TGTGCCAGCTCACGGGGTGAAACTAATGAAAAACTGTTTTTT,CASSRGETNEKLFF
14,TRBJ2-3,.,.,TRBV7-3,TGTGCCAGCAGCTCTCAGTGGGGAGCAGATACGCAGTATTTT,CASSSQWGADTQYF
16,TRBJ2-1,.,TRBD1,TRBV18,TGTGCCAGCTCAGTACAGGGGGCGATAGTAAACAATGAGCAGTTCTTC,CASSVQGAIVNNEQFF
14,TRBJ2-7,.,TRBD1,TRBV5-1,TGCGCCAGCAGGCCCCGACAGGGTCTGTTGGAGCAGTACTTC,CASRPRQGLLEQYF
12,TRBJ2-1,once,.,TRBV9,TGTGCCAGCAGCGTCGGGGACAATGAGCAGTTCTTC,CASSVGDNEQFF
14,TRBJ2-5,.,TRBD1,TRBV7-9,TGTGCCAGCAGCTCCGGACAGGGGTGGGAGACCCAGTACTTC,CASSSGQGWETQYF
13,TRBJ2-2,once,.,TRBV5-1,TGCGCCACCCGGGACGGGAACACCGGGGAGCTGTTTTTT,CATRDGNTGELFF
16,TRBJ2-1,.,TRBD2,TRBV5-1,TGCGCCAGCAGCCGGACTAGCGGAAGCTCCTACAATGAGCAGTTCTTC,CASSRTSGSSYNEQFF
13,TRBJ2-3,once,.,TRBV5-5,TGTGCCAGCAGCTTGCCAGGGACATATACGCAGTATTTT,CASSLPGTYTQYF
11,TRBJ1-2,.,.,TRBV5-6,TGTGCCAGCAGCCGGAACTATGGCTACACCTTC,CASSRNYGYTF
17,TRBJ2-2,.,TRBD2,TRBV7-3,TGTGCCAGCAGCACGGGACTAGCGGGGGTGAACACCGGGGAGCTGTTTTTT,CASSTGLAGVNTGELFF
15,TRBJ2-5,.,.,TRBV5-1,TGCGCCAGCAGCTTGGCCGGGAGTGGCCAAGAGACCCAGTACTTC,CASSLAGSGQETQYF
15,TRBJ2-5,.,TRBD1,TRBV2,TGTGCCAGCAGTGAAGCTAGGACAGGAGAAGAGACCCAGTACTTC,CASSEARTGEETQYF
15,TRBJ2-2,.,.,TRBV21-1,TGTGCCAGCAGCAAAGCCCAGCGGGAGGACGGGGAGCTGTTTTTT,CASSKAQREDGELFF
19,TRBJ2-5,.,TRBD2,TRBV15,TGTGCCACCAGCATGGGAACCGGGACTAGCGGGAGCTGGCAAGAGACCCAGTACTTC,CATSMGTGTSGSWQETQYF
14,TRBJ2-5,.,.,TRBV7-6,TGTGCCAGCAGCCGCGGACTGTCGACGGAGACCCAGTACTTC,CASSRGLSTETQYF
14,TRBJ2-1,.,.,TRBV18,TGTGCCAGCTCACCCCAGGGACTGATACATGAGCAGTTCTTC,CASSPQGLIHEQFF
11,TRBJ2-1,.,.,TRBV5-6,TGTGCCAGCAAACTAAACAATGAGCAGTTCTTC,CASKLNNEQFF
13,TRBJ2-3,once,TRBD1,TRBV5-4,TGTGCCAGCAGCGCCCGGGACAGGGATACGCAGTATTTT,CASSARDRDTQYF
18,TRBJ2-1,.,TRBD1,TRBV6-7,TGTGCCAGCAGTTACTTTCCCGGACAGGGCTCCCCACACAATGAGCAGTTCTTC,CASSYFPGQGSPHNEQFF
14,TRBJ2-5,.,TRBD1,TRBV29-1,TGCAGCGTGTCTCGACAGGGCGCCAGAGAGACCCAGTACTTC,CSVSRQGARETQYF
12,TRBJ1-2,few,.,TRBV18,TGTGCCAGCTCGGTAGGGTCGGATGGCTACACCTTC,CASSVGSDGYTF
15,TRBJ1-2,.,.,TRBV7-2,TGTGCCAGCAGCGTAATGCTAGGGGGTCTTTATGGCTACACCTTC,CASSVMLGGLYGYTF
15,TRBJ1-5,.,.,TRBV30,TGTGCCTGGAGTGTACTAGGGGGTGGGGGAAGGCCCCAGCATTTT,CAWSVLGGGGRPQHF
13,TRBJ2-2,.,.,TRBV5-1,TGCGCCAGCGGTAGGGGAAACACCGGGGAGCTGTTTTTT,CASGRGNTGELFF
13,TRBJ1-5,.,.,TRBV27,TGTGCCAGCAGTGATTGGGTGAATCAGCCCCAGCATTTT,CASSDWVNQPQHF
11,TRBJ1-1,.,.,TRBV2,TGTGCCATCCAGAATCTGAAGGGGGCTTTCTTT,CAIQNLKGAFF
16,TRBJ1-2,.,.,TRBV18,TGTGCCAGCTCACCATATTCGGTCGGCAGTAACTATGGCTACACCTTC,CASSPYSVGSNYGYTF